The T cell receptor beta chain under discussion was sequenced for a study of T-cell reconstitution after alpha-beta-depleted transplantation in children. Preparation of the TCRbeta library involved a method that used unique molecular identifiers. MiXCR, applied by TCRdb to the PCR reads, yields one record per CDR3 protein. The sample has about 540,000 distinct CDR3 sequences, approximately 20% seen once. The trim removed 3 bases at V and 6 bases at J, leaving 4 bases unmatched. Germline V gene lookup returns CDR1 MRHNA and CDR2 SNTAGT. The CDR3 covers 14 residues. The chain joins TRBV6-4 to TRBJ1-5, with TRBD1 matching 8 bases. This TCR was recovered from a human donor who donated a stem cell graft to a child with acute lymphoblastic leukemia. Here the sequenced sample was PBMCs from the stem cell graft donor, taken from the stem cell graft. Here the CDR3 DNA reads TGTGCCAGCAGTGAGGCAGGGGGCGGTCAGCCCCAGCATTTT. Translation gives CASSEAGGGQPQHF.